One and the same sample provided the 31 T cell receptor beta chains below, sequenced in a study of T-cell reconstitution after alpha-beta-depleted transplantation in children. Molecular barcoding with unique molecular identifiers was used for the TCRbeta library. Using its own MiXCR run on the PCR reads, TCRdb lists one record per CDR3 protein. The table lists approximately 520,000 distinct CDR3 sequences, over 9.5% of them singletons. The sample was PBMCs, mostly from graft donor cells, taken 180 days after TCRalphabeta/CD19-depleted stem cell transplant. These receptors were collected from a female patient between 2 and 15 years old who had a stem cell transplant for aplastic anemia, so the T cells may come from the graft donor.

This clonotype was seen a handful of times. The rearrangement links TRBV27 to TRBJ2-7; 7 nucleotides agree with TRBD1. The CDR3 runs 15 residues. Germline CDR1 and CDR2: MNHEY and SMNVEV (reference sequence). Germline trimming cut 2 bases from V and 3 bases from J; bases unmatched to any gene: 7. This CDR3 is CASSLRATGHYEQYF. CDR3 in DNA: TGTGCCAGCAGTTTAAGGGCGACAGGGCACTACGAGCAGTACTTC.

For this clonotype: The conserved phenylalanine or tryptophan normally closing the CDR3 is absent here, so this likely arose from a read error. The chain uses TRBV12-3 or TRBV12-4 and TRBJ1-1, with D perhaps TRBD1 (5 bases). CDR3 length: 13 amino acids. V was clipped by 3 bases and J by 3 bases, with 8 bases between them. CDR3 in DNA: TGTGCCAGCAGTTTGGACAAATACACTGAAGCTTTCTTG. Its protein is CASSLDKYTEAFL.

This clonotype has ten or more counts. This sequence joins TRBV20-1 and TRBJ2-3; D remains unclear. CDR1 DFQATT and CDR2 SNEGSKA come from the germline V gene (reference sequence). The CDR3 is 12 residues long. The ends were cut back, 1 base at V and 0 bases at J, with 2 bases in the middle. CDR3: CSARGSTDTQYF. The CDR3 bases are TGCAGTGCTAGAGGCAGCACAGATACGCAGTATTTT.

The chain has TRBV29-1 and TRBJ2-1; 7 nucleotides align to TRBD2. Unmatched junction bases numbered 8, after V lost 1 base and J lost 5 bases. This CDR3 contains 15 residues. The germline CDR1 and CDR2 sequences are SQVTM and ANQGSEA. The CDR3 DNA follows: TGCAGCGTTGAAGGGGTGGGAGGGAGAGACAATGAGCAGTTCTTC. Translated, it gives CSVEGVGGRDNEQFF.

The chain recombines TRBV5-1 with TRBJ1-1, with unresolved D. In germline, CDR1 is SGHRS, CDR2 YFSETQ. The CDR3 is made up of 15 amino acids. V was trimmed by 3 bases and J by 6 bases, leaving 18 bases between them. The CDR3 coding sequence is TGCGCCAGCAGCTCAGTGGCCCGATTGGGGTCTGAAGCTTTCTTT. Its translation: CASSSVARLGSEAFF.

This clonotype was picked up many times. The V call is TRBV12-3 or TRBV12-4, the J call TRBJ1-3; possibly TRBD1 for D (5 bases). V gave up 5 bases and J gave up 7 bases, with 9 bases separating them. The CDR3 covers 12 residues. CDR3 DNA sequence: TGTGCCAGCAGTCTCGGGGACAACACCATATATTTT. This sequence encodes CASSLGDNTIYF.

This clonotype came up a few times. This chain uses TRBV7-2 with TRBJ2-1; TRBD2 agrees at 10 bases. Germline V gene sequence: CDR1 SGHTA, CDR2 FQGNSA. Trimming took 6 bases from V and 8 from J; bases not matched to a gene: 31. The CDR3 length is 22 residues. For the CDR3, the DNA is TGTGCCAGCAGGGGTACTAGCGGGACGGCCAAAAATCGAATTATTCTCGTCCATGAGCAGTTCTTC. This translates into CASRGTSGTAKNRIILVHEQFF. Full variable domain (remainder filled in from reference TRBV7-2 and TRBJ2-1): GAGVSQSPSNKVTEKGKDVELRCDPISGHTALYWYRQSLGQGLEFLIYFQGNSAPDKSGLPSDRFSAERTGGSVSTLTIQRTQQEDSAVYLCASRGTSGTAKNRIILVHEQFFGPGTRLTVL.

This clonotype was counted many times. V usage is TRBV6-2 or TRBV6-3 and J usage is TRBJ1-1; D is unresolved. CDR3 length equals 13 residues. Deletions cut 11 bases from V and 1 base from J, with 14 bases between. Germline lookup yields CDR1 MNHEY and CDR2 SVGEGT. The CDR3 reads CACHRPGNTEAFF. CDR3 coding DNA: TGTGCCTGTCATCGGCCAGGGAACACTGAAGCTTTCTTT.

To note about this clonotype: One junction end does not reproduce the germline sequence, and a read error may be involved. This rearrangement joins TRBV11-3 to TRBJ2-3; D is unresolved. Germline V CDR1 and CDR2: SGHNT, YENEEA. The CDR3 totals 13 residues. This CDR3 reads CASSITGPDTQCF. As DNA, the CDR3 is TGTGCCAGCAGCATAACTGGGCCAGATACGCAGTGTTTT.

The rearrangement joins TRBV7-9 to TRBJ2-1; TRBD1 or TRBD2 may be the D gene (5 bases each). The CDR3 totals 13 residues. Looked up from germline, CDR1 is SEHNR and CDR2 is FQNEAQ (reference sequence). The V gene lost 5 bases and the J gene lost 5 bases, with 10 bases spanning the gap. In nucleotides, the CDR3 is TGTGCCAGCAGCCCCCCGGGACACAATGAGCAGTTCTTC. Translation gives CASSPPGHNEQFF.

The chain uses TRBV10-3 and TRBJ1-4; 7 bases align to TRBD1. The CDR3 runs 15 residues. Germline V gene sequence: CDR1 ENHRY, CDR2 SYGVKD. The V and J ends lost 5 bases and 0 bases, in that order; junction bases with no gene match: 3. Written as DNA, the CDR3 is TGTGCCATCAGTAGGGGACAGTCAACTAATGAAAAACTGTTTTTT. Translation gives CAISRGQSTNEKLFF.

The chain links TRBV6-1 to TRBJ1-2; unclear D gene. This CDR3 contains 19 residues. Germline lookup yields CDR1 MNHNS and CDR2 SASEGT. The V and J ends lost 5 bases and 2 bases respectively, with 27 bases between them. CDR3 loop: CASSREQRPSLVRNYGYTF. For the CDR3, the DNA is TGTGCCAGCAGTAGAGAACAGAGACCGTCCTTGGTGCGGAACTATGGCTACACCTTC.

The chain carries TRBV18 and TRBJ2-4; 7 positions match TRBD1. The germline V gene encodes CDR1 KGHSH and CDR2 LQKENI. V trimming: 1 base; J trimming: 3 bases; junction bases outside the gene matches: 21. The CDR3 is 21 residues long. The CDR3 nucleotides are TGTGCCAGCTCACCACTCCCTCGGCGACAGGGTGTGAATTTTGGCAAAAACATTCAGTACTTC. This gives the protein CASSPLPRRQGVNFGKNIQYF.

This clonotype came up many times. J is TRBJ1-5 and V is TRBV12-3 or TRBV12-4; tentative D call: TRBD1 (6 bases). The CDR3 is made up of 14 amino acids. V was pared by 5 bases and J by 0 bases, with 8 bases between. The DNA for the CDR3 is TGTGCCAGCAGTGGACAGTATAGCAATCAGCCCCAGCATTTT. Its protein is CASSGQYSNQPQHF.

The chain combines TRBV6-2 or TRBV6-3 with TRBJ2-1; 13 nucleotides agree with TRBD2. CDR1 and CDR2 (germline): MNHEY, SVGEGT. This CDR3 has 15 residues. The ends lost 6 bases at V and 8 bases at J; junction bases unmatched: 7. CDR3 nucleotide sequence: TGTGCCAGCAGCCTACTAGCGGGAGGGCGGGATGAGCAGTTCTTC. It specifies CASSLLAGGRDEQFF.

The chain combines TRBV5-5 with TRBJ2-3; 15 nucleotides match TRBD2. Germline V gene lookup returns CDR1 SGHKS and CDR2 YYEKEE (reference sequence). Trimming at V came to 1 base and at J to 2 bases, leaving 5 bases not matched to a gene. This CDR3 contains 18 residues. Here the CDR3 reads CASSLSGLAGGLTDTQYF. The CDR3 DNA is TGTGCCAGCAGCTTGTCGGGACTAGCGGGAGGCCTCACAGATACGCAGTATTTT. Using reference TRBV5-5 and TRBJ2-3 for the parts outside the CDR3, the full variable domain is DAGVTQSPTHLIKTRGQQVTLRCSPISGHKSVSWYQQVLGQGPQFIFQYYEKEERGRGNFPDRFSARQFPNYSSELNVNALLLGDSALYLCASSLSGLAGGLTDTQYFGPGTRLTVL.

In this sample, this clonotype turned up a few times. The CDR3 reads CASSQDLGLAGGPYNEQFF. CDR3 coding DNA: TGTGCCAGCAGCCAAGACTTAGGGCTCGCAGGGGGCCCCTACAATGAGCAGTTCTTC. The V and J genes are TRBV14 and TRBJ2-1; 8 bases are a match to TRBD1. This CDR3 contains 19 residues. V shed 0 bases, J shed 2 bases, and the junction held 12 bases outside the gene matches. In germline, CDR1 is SGHDN, CDR2 FVKESK.

The chain is built from TRBV6-2 or TRBV6-3 and TRBJ2-7; TRBD2 aligns across 14 bases. The V gene's germline CDR1 is MNHEY and CDR2 SVGEGT. The trim removed 6 bases at V and 5 bases at J, leaving 3 bases unmatched. The CDR3 length is 14 residues. The DNA for the CDR3 is TGTGCCAGCAGGGGACTAGCGGGAGCTGACGAGCAGTACTTC. Amino acid sequence: CASRGLAGADEQYF.

This clonotype came up once. Being one base from a much bigger clone, this may be a read error. J is TRBJ1-2 and V is TRBV12-3 or TRBV12-4; TRBD1 might be the D (5 bases). CDR3 length: 16 residues. CDR3 nucleotides: TGTGTCAGCAGTGGGGCAGGGATTCCTTATAACTATGGCTACACCTTC. Amino acids: CVSSGAGIPYNYGYTF.

This clonotype was detected a few times. This rearrangement joins TRBV7-2 to TRBJ2-2; no clear D. V lost 3 bases, J lost 4 bases, and 9 bases lay in between. Germline CDR1 and CDR2: SGHTA and FQGNSA. CDR3 length: 14 residues. Here the CDR3 DNA reads TGTGCCAGCAGCTTGGGCCATTTCACCGGGGAGCTGTTTTTT. Its translation: CASSLGHFTGELFF.

This clonotype has more than one count but fewer than ten. This chain connects TRBV29-1 to TRBJ1-2, with D perhaps matching TRBD1 (5 bases). Per germline, CDR1 SQVTM and CDR2 ANQGSEA. The CDR3 sequence is 13 residues long. V lost 6 bases to trimming and J lost 6 bases, with 17 bases between them. The CDR3 protein is CSVDPGAPDGYTF. The CDR3 nucleotides read TGCAGCGTCGACCCCGGGGCGCCAGATGGCTACACCTTC.

J is TRBJ2-7 and V is TRBV10-3, with D unclear. The CDR3 has 12 residues. CDR1 and CDR2 from the germline V gene are ENHRY and SYGVKD. The V and J ends lost 5 bases and 1 base respectively, with 6 bases between them. CDR3 region: CAISPGSYEQYV. CDR3 DNA sequence: TGTGCCATCAGTCCTGGATCCTACGAGCAGTACGTC.

The rearrangement uses TRBV27 and TRBJ1-2, with 8 bases identical to TRBD1. The CDR3 is 14 residues long. From germline, CDR1 is MNHEY and CDR2 SMNVEV (reference sequence). The V segment lost 6 bases and the J segment 6 bases; nucleotides outside the gene matches: 9. The CDR3 nucleotides read TGTGCCAGCAGGCTGACAGGGGACGCCCATGGCTACACCTTC. It is translated as CASRLTGDAHGYTF.

Ten or more counts support this clonotype. The V and J genes are TRBV15 and TRBJ2-5, with TRBD1 identical over 9 bases. Trimming cost V 4 bases and J 2 bases; bases outside gene matches: 2. CDR3 size: 14 residues. From germline, CDR1 is LNHNV and CDR2 YYDKDF (reference sequence). This CDR3 reads CATSTGQGQETQYF. DNA of the CDR3: TGTGCCACCAGCACGGGACAGGGACAAGAGACCCAGTACTTC.

This clonotype was seen ten or more times. The genes are TRBV18 and TRBJ1-4; no definite D call. The V gene's germline CDR1 is KGHSH and CDR2 LQKENI. The CDR3 consists of 12 residues. V was pared by 2 bases and J by 11 bases, with 9 bases between. CDR3 protein: CASSPEAGKLFF. The CDR3 region has the DNA TGTGCCAGCTCACCAGAGGCGGGCAAACTGTTTTTT.

There are a few counts of this clonotype. This chain joins TRBV7-9 and TRBJ2-7; the match to TRBD2 covers 8 bases. Germline V lookup: CDR1 SEHNR, CDR2 FQNEAQ (reference sequence). V lost 0 bases, J lost 9 bases, and 13 bases stayed unmatched. There are 16 residues in the CDR3. CDR3 amino acids: CASSLASSGSGTWQYV. The CDR3 DNA reads as TGTGCCAGCAGCTTAGCGAGTAGTGGTAGCGGGACATGGCAGTACGTC.

The V and J genes are TRBV12-3 or TRBV12-4 and TRBJ2-5; D ambiguous. This CDR3 spans 11 amino acids. The V end was cut by 7 bases, the J end by 7 bases, with 10 bases between. DNA of the CDR3: TGTGCCAGCACCGTCCTTGGGACCCAGTACTTC. Its protein product is CASTVLGTQYF.

This clonotype was found a few times. The V and J genes are TRBV6-2 or TRBV6-3 and TRBJ2-7; the D is unclear. Germline loops: CDR1 MNHEY, CDR2 SVGEGT. The V end lost 6 bases, the J end lost 4 bases, and 10 bases lay between the germline ends. The length of the CDR3 is 12 residues. CDR3 bases: TGTGCCAGCAGGTCCCGGAGTTACGAGCAGTACGTC. Translating gives CASRSRSYEQYV.

The chain recombines TRBV28 with TRBJ1-1; D call uncertain. V lost 7 bases and J lost 5, with 11 bases in between. The CDR3 has 12 residues. Per germline, CDR1 MDHEN and CDR2 SYDVKM. This CDR3 reads CASKIGETEAFF. The CDR3 DNA sequence: TGTGCCAGCAAGATTGGGGAAACTGAAGCTTTCTTT.

This clonotype was detected ten times or more. This chain joins TRBV29-1 and TRBJ1-1; D might be TRBD1 (5 bases). V was cut by 4 bases and J by 0 bases, with 18 bases left in between. CDR1 SQVTM and CDR2 ANQGSEA come from the germline V gene. The CDR3 loop spans 16 amino acids. CDR3 DNA: TGCAGCGTTGTTAGCAGGGTCGGAGCACTGAACACTGAAGCTTTCTTT. This codes for CSVVSRVGALNTEAFF.

The gene calls are TRBV12-3 or TRBV12-4 and TRBJ1-4; D remains unclear. V was pared by 3 bases and J by 8 bases, with 10 bases between. The CDR3 has 13 amino acids. The CDR3 region is CASSLPRREKLFF. The CDR3 nucleotides read TGTGCCAGCAGTTTGCCCCGCCGGGAAAAACTGTTTTTT.